The sequence of this TCR beta chain was determined in a study of T cell responses to AZD1222 COVID-19 vaccine. This clone was picked up a small number of times. Here immunoSEQ multiplex PCR was the method, and the copy in TCRdb shows in-frame clones only, minus some. The sample lists about 90,000 clones; approximately 90% were seen once. The CDR3 is 15 amino acids. Trimming stripped 1 base from V and 6 bases from J, with 18 bases between. Germline V gives CDR1 GTSNPN, CDR2 SVGIG (reference sequence). The TCR was taken from an adult who received the AZD1222 COVID-19 vaccine. V is TRBV30 and J is TRBJ1-2, with D possibly being TRBD1 (5 bases). The sample here was peripheral blood, taken 28 days after the second AZD1222 dose. The CDR3 nucleotides are TGTGCCTGGAGTGAACTAGACAGACGGACCGATGGCTACACCTTC. Its translation: CAWSELDRRTDGYTF.